This TCR beta chain is from a study of patients and donors after allogeneic stem cell transplantation. Trimming took 1 base from V and 10 from J, leaving 14 bases between them. This CDR3 is 14 amino acids long. The germline CDR1 and CDR2 sequences are SGHTA and FQGNSA. Each CDR3 protein gets one entry after TCRdb re-called the RT-PCR reads with MiXCR. This table has roughly 960,000 distinct CDR3 sequences, roughly 18% appearing once. The V gene is TRBV7-2, the J gene TRBJ2-1; D call uncertain. The TCR comes from a human donor who was either an allogeneic HSCT recipient or a stem cell or donor lymphocyte infusion donor (not recorded which). It is not recorded whose cells these are; they may come from a transplant donor. Source material: blood, either unsorted or a sorted T cell fraction (not recorded which). CDR3 nucleotides: TGTGCCAGCAGCTTAGGACCTTATCTGGACGAGCAGTTCTTC. It encodes CASSLGPYLDEQFF.